This T cell receptor (beta chain) was captured by sequencing in a study of monozygotic twins with cystic fibrosis. Produced via immunoSEQ multiplex PCR; TCRdb's table is partial and in-frame only. The sample records about 32,000 clones, 92% being singletons. The CDR3 contains 12 residues. Looked up from germline, CDR1 is ENHRY and CDR2 is SYGVKD. The V end lost 4 bases, the J end lost 2 bases, and 0 bases lay between the germline ends. Sequencing was done on a sample of blood. V is TRBV10-3 and J is TRBJ2-6, with D hard to call. This TCR was sampled from a girl aged 2-10 years with cystic fibrosis. Written as DNA, the CDR3 is TGTGCCATCAGTGCTGGGGCCAACGTCCTGACTTTC. Its translation is CAISAGANVLTF.